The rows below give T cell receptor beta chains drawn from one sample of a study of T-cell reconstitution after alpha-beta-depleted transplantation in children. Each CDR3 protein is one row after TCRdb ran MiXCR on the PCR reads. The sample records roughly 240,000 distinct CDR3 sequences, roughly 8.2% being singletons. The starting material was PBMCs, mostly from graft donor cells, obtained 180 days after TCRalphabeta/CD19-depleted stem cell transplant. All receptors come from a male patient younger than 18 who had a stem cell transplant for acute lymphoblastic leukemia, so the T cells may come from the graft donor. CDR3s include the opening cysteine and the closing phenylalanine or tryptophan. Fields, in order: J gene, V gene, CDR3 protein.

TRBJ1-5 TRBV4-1 CASSPPGVYQPQHF
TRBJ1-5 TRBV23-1 CASGPGSNQPQHF
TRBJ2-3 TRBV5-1 CASSVLGGPDTQYF
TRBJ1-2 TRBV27 CASSLEGNYGYTF
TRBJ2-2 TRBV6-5 CASRRTATGELFF
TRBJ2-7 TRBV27 CASSLSLGVPDYEQYF
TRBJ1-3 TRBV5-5 CASSLGVTGPGNTIYF
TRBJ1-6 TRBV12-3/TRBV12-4 CASSLQGPLNSPLHF
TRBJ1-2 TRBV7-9 CASSTHRVKAGGYTF
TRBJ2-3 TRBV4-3 CASSQAHREHTQYF
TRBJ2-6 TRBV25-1 CASSGTNVDSGANVLTF
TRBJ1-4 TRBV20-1 CSARSGSKLFF
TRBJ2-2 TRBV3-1 CASKTRGSPGELFF
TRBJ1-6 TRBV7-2 CASSLDIHSPLHF
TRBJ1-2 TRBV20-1 CSAREGLRYGYTF
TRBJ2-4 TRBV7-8 CASSLPRGDGAKNIQYF
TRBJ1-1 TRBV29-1 CSVELTGGGTEAFF
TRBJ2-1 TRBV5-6 CASSTLRDRPYNEQFF
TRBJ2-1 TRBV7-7 CASSLREGPGNEQFF
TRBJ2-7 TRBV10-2 CASNPAGGRYEQYF
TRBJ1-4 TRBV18 CASSQRGDATNEKLFF
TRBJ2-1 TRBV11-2 CASRPRVPNEQFF
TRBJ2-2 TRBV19 CASSIAPSAGELFF
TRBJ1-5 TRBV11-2 CASSPGQGMYQPQHF
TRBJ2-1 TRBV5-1 CASSFRGRTNDEQFF
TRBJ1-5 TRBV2 CASSADRRGNQPQHF
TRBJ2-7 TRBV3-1 CASSQAAGASYEQYF
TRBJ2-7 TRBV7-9 CASSLGGLRREQYF
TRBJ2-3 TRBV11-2 CASSLWQGLGSDTQYF
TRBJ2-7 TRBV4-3 CASSQDSRAGYEQYF
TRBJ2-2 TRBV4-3 CASSQGAFTGELFF
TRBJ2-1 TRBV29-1 CSVDPGQGIFNEQFF
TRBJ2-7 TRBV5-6 CASSLPQERAYEQYF
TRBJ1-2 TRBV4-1 CASSQDWGVSGYTF
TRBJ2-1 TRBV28 CASSLWEGGLAVYNEQFF
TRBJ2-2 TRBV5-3 CARSLAPRAPNTGELFF
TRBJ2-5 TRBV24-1 CATACPPPSETQYF
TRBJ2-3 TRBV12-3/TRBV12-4 CASKLRAGGTDTQYF
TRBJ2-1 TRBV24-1 CATSDRSGLAGYNEQFF
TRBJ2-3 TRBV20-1 CSASTLEGRVTDTQYF
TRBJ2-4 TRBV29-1 CSVGGPRDIQYF
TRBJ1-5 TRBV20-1 CSVKQGAGNQPQHF
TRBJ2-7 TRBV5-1 CASSSLGQDEQYF
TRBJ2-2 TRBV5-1 CASSLKRLNTGELFF
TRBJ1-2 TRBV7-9 CASSFTGGGSYGYTF
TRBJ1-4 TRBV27 CASRGSRRATNEKLFF
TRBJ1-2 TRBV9 CASSTDAYNYGYTF
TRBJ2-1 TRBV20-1 CSARPDSYNEQFF
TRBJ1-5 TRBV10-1 CASSENPQQPQHF
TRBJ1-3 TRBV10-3 CAISQNPPRQGRSGNTIYF
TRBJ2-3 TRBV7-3 CASSPLLGANTQYF
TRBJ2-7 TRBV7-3 CASSLWGRGQTYYEQYF
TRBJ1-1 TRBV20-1 CSAALGTVEAFF
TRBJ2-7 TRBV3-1 CASSQDGGGSDEQYF
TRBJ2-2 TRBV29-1 CSVVAGANTGELFF
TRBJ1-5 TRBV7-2 CASSLARVRNQPQHF
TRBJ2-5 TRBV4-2 CARSPGRQTARETQYF